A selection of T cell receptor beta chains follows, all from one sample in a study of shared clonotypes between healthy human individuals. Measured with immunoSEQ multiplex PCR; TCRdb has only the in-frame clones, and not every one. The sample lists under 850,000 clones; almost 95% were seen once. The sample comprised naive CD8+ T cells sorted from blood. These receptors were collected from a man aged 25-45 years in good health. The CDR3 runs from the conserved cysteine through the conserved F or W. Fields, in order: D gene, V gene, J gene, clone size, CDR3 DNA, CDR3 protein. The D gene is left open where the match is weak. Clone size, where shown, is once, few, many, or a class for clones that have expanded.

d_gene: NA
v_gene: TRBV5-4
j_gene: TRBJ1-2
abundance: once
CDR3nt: TGTGCCAGCAGCGCTACAGGGAACTATGGCTACACCTTC
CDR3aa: CASSATGNYGYTF

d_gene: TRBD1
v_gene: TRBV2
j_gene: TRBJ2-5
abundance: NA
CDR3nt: TGTGCCAGCCTGGGACAGGGAGGTAGGGAGACCCAGTACTTC
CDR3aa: CASLGQGGRETQYF

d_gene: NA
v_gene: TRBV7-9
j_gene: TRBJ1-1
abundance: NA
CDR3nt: TGTGCCACTCAGGGGTACACTGAAGCTTTCTTT
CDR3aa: CATQGYTEAFF

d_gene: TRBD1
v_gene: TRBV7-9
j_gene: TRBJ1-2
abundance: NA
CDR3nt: TGTGCCAGCAGCCCATTCGGACAGGGGGCGATGGATGGCTACACCTTC
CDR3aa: CASSPFGQGAMDGYTF

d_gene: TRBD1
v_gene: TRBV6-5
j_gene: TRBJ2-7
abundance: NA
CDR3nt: TGTGCCAGCAGTTACTCGATTACAGGGGCCTACGAGCAGTACTTC
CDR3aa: CASSYSITGAYEQYF

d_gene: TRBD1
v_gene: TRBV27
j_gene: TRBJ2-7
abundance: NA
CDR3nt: TGTGCCAGCAGGGACAGGGTTGACGAGCAGTACTTC
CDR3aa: CASRDRVDEQYF

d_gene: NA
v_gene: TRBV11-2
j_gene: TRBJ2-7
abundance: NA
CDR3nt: TGTGCCAGCCACGGCCCTAGCCTCCCCGAGCAGTACTTC
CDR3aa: CASHGPSLPEQYF

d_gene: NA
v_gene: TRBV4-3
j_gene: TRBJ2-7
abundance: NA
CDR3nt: TGCGCCAGCAGCCAAGAATGGCGAACCGACGAGCAGTACTTC
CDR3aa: CASSQEWRTDEQYF

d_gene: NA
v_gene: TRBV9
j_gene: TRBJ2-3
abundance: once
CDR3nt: TGTGCCAGCAGCGTAGGACAGTTAGGAAACACAGATACGCAGTATTTT
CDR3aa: CASSVGQLGNTDTQYF

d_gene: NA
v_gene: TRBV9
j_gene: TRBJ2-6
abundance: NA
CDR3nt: TGTGCCAGCAGCTCCCGACCACAGGTAGCATCCAGAGTCCTGACTTTC
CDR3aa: CASSSRPQVASRVLTF

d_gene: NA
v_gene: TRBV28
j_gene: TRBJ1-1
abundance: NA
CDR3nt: TGTGCCAGCAGTTTTCGAGGGCTTGGGAACACTGAAGCTTTCTTT
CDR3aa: CASSFRGLGNTEAFF

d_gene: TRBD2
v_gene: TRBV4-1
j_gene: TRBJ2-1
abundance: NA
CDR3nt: TGCGCCAGCAGCCAAGATGGGGCTAGCGGGTTTAACAATGAGCAGTTCTTC
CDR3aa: CASSQDGASGFNNEQFF

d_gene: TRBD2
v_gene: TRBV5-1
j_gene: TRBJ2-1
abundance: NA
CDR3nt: TGCGCCAGCATAGGGAGGGCCCTTAATGAGCAGTTCTTC
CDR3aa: CASIGRALNEQFF

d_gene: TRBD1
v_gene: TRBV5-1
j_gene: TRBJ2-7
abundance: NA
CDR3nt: TGCGCCAGCAGCCCCGGGACAGGGGTTTACTTC
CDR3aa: CASSPGTGVYF

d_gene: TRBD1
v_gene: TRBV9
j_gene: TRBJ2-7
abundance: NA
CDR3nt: TGTGCCAGCAGCCTGGGGACAGGTAACTACGAGCAGTACTTC
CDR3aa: CASSLGTGNYEQYF

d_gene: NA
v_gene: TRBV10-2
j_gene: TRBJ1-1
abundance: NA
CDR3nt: TGCGCCAGCAGTGATTGGGTAGTTAGGGACACTGAAGCTTTCTTT
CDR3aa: CASSDWVVRDTEAFF

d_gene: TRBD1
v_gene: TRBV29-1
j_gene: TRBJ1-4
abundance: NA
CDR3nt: TGCAGTGCGACAGGGGGGAAGCGTGATGAAAAACTGTTTTTT
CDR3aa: CSATGGKRDEKLFF

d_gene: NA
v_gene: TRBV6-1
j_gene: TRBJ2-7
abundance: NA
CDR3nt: TGTGCCAGCAGGAAGGACGGGTTCTCCTACGAGCAGTACTTC
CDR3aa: CASRKDGFSYEQYF

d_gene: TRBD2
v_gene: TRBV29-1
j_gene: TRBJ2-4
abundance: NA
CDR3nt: TGCAGCGTTGGGCTAGCGGGAGAGGGAAACATTCAGTACTTC
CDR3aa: CSVGLAGEGNIQYF

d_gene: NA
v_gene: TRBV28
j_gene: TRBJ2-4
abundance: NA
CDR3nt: TGTGCCAGCAGACAGCAGGGAGTTGACATTCAGTACTTC
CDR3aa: CASRQQGVDIQYF

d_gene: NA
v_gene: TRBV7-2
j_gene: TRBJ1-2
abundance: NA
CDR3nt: TGTGCAAGCAGGGAGGAGGGAGGCTATGGCTACACCTTC
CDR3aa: CASREEGGYGYTF

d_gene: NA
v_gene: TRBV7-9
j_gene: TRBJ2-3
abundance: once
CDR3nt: TGTGCCAGCAGCCCAGGGCCGGGGGTTGATACGCAGTATTTT
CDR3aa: CASSPGPGVDTQYF

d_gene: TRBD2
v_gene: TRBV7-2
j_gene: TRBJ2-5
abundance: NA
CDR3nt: TGTGCCAGCAGCCTGGGACTACAAGAGACCCAGTACTTC
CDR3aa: CASSLGLQETQYF

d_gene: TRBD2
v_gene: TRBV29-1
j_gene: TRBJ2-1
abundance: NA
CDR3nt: TGCAGCGTTGATCCGGGGGGACTAGCGGGAGTTCACTACAATGAGCAGTTCTTC
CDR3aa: CSVDPGGLAGVHYNEQFF

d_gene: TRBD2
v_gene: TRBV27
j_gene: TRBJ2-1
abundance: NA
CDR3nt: TGTGCGGTAGCGGGAGGCTACAATGAGCAGTTCTTC
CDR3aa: CAVAGGYNEQFF

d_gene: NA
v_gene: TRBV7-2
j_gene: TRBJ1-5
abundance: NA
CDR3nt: TGTGCCAGCAGCTCGCATTGGGGGCTAAGGACAGACAACAATCAGCCCCAGCATTTT
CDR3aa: CASSSHWGLRTDNNQPQHF

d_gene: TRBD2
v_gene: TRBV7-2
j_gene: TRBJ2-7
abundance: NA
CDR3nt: TGTGCCAGCAGCTTACTGGCGGGAGGTTACGAGCAGTACTTC
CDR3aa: CASSLLAGGYEQYF

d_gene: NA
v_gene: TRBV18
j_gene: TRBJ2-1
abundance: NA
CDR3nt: TGTGCCAGCTCACCACCACGCATTAGTGAGCAGTTCTTC
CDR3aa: CASSPPRISEQFF

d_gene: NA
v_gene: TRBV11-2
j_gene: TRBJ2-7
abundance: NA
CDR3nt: TGTGCCAGCAGCTTACACAATTTCTACGAGCAGTACTTC
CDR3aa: CASSLHNFYEQYF

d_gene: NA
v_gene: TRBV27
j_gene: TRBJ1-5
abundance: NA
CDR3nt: TGTGCCAGCAGTTCAGGGCTCTATAGCAATCAGCCCCAGCATTTT
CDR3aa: CASSSGLYSNQPQHF

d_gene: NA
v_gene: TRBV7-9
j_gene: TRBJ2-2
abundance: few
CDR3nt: TGTGCCAGCAGCCCCGCCCGGGAGCTGTTTTTT
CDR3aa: CASSPARELFF

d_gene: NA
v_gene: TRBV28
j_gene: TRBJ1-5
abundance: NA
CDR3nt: TGTGCCAGCAGTCCAACTGCGGACCAGCCCCAGCATTTT
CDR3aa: CASSPTADQPQHF

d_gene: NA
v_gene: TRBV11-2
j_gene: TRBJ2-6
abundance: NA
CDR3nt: TGTGCCAGCAGCTTACCCTTTTTGGTCTCTGGGGCCAACGTCCTGACTTTC
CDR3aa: CASSLPFLVSGANVLTF

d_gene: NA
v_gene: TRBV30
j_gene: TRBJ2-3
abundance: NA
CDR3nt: TGTGCCTGGAATGGTCCGGAGCTTAGCACAGATACGCAGTATTTT
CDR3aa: CAWNGPELSTDTQYF

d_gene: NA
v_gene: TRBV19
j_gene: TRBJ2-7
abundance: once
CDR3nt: TGTGCCAGTAGTATTTGGCAGAGCGGTTCCTACGAGCAGTACTTC
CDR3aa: CASSIWQSGSYEQYF

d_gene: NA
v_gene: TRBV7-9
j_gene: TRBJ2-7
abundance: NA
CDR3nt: TGTGCCAGCAGCGTAGAGGTCTACGAGCAGTACTTC
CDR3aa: CASSVEVYEQYF

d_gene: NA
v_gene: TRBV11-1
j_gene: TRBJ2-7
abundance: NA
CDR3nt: TGTGCCAGCAGCTTAGCTTCACACGAGCAGTACTTC
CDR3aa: CASSLASHEQYF

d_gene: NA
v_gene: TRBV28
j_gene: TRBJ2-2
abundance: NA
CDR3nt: TGTGCCAGCAGCCTAAACGACGGACGAAACACCGGGGAGCTGTTTTTT
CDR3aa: CASSLNDGRNTGELFF

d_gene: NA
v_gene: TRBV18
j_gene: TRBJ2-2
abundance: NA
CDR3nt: TGTGCCAGCTCACCAGGGAGTGCGAACACCGGGGAGCTGTTTTTT
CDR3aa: CASSPGSANTGELFF

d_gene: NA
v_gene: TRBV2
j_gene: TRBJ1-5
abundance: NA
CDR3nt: TGTGCCAGCGGGGGTCAGCCCCAGCATTTT
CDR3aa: CASGGQPQHF

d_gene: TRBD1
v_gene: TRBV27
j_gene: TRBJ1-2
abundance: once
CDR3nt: TGTGCCAGCAACATACAGGGGCCGTCGGACTATGGCTACACCTTC
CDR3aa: CASNIQGPSDYGYTF

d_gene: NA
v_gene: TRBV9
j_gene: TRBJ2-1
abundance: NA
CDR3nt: TGTGCCAGCAGCGGCAGGGGGGCGGCCTACAATGAGCAGTTCTTC
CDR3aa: CASSGRGAAYNEQFF

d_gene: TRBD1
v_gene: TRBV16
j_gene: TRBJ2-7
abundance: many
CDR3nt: TGTGCCAGCAGCCAATCAGTGGGACAGGGGTACGAGCAGTACTTC
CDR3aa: CASSQSVGQGYEQYF

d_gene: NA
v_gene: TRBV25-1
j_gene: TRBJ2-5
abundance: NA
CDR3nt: TGTGCCAGCAGTGCACAAGAAGAGACCCAGTACTTC
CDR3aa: CASSAQEETQYF

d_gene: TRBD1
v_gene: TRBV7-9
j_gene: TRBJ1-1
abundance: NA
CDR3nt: TGTGCCAGCAGCTTACCCCCGGGACAGGGATTACGCCCTGAAGCTTTCTTT
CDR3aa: CASSLPPGQGLRPEAFF

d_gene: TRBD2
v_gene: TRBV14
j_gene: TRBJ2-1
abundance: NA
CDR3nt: TGTGCCAGCAGCCCCACTGGCGGGAGCTACAATGAGCAGTTCTTC
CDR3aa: CASSPTGGSYNEQFF

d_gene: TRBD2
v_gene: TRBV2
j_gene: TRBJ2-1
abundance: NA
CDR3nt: TGTGCCAGCAGGTCCGGACTAGTAACCGATGAGCAGTTCTTC
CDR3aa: CASRSGLVTDEQFF

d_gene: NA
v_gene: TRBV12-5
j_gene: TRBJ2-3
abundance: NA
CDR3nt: TGTGCTAGTGGTTTGTGGACCCAAAGCACAGATACGCAGTATTTT
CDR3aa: CASGLWTQSTDTQYF